This entry features one TCR beta chain sequence. Germline assignment: CDR1 SGDLS and CDR2 YYNGEE. CDR3 length: 14 residues. J gave up 9 bases and V 4 bases, and 5 bases lay outside the gene matches. The protocol was immunoSEQ multiplex PCR, while the TCRdb copy is restricted to in-frame clones and leaves out a portion. Of around 70,000 clones listed, 94% are singletons. The data were taken from a study of control samples from healthy donors and cancer patients. The source is a young woman in good health. What was sequenced was blood. This chain links TRBV9 with TRBJ1-6; 9 bases agree with TRBD1. The CDR3 sequence: CASSPGQGFSPLHF. The CDR3, as DNA: TGTGCCAGCAGCCCTGGACAGGGGTTTTCACCCCTCCACTTT.